What follows are 27 T cell receptor beta chains derived from one specimen sequenced in a study of response to subunit inactivated influenza vaccine. TCRdb recomputed calls from the RT-PCR reads with MiXCR, one row per CDR3 protein. Of fewer than 200,000 distinct CDR3 sequences listed, nearly 9.5% are singletons. Here the sequenced sample was non-naive T cells sorted from PBMCs, taken on the day of vaccination. The receptors were sampled from a man in his forties or fifties who received an inactivated influenza vaccine.

This clonotype was observed a handful of times. The chain is built from TRBV4-2 and TRBJ1-4; D remains ambiguous. The ends were cut back, 3 bases at V and 0 bases at J, with 11 bases in the middle. CDR1 and CDR2 from the germline V gene are LGHNA and YNFKEQ. The CDR3 contains 16 residues. CDR3 sequence: CASSHDFGATNEKLFF. The CDR3 DNA sequence: TGTGCCAGCAGCCATGACTTTGGGGCAACTAATGAAAAACTGTTTTTT.

This clonotype has at least ten counts. J is TRBJ1-4 and V is TRBV7-9, with D possibly TRBD1 on 6 matching bases. This CDR3 region has 16 residues. Germline-derived CDR1 and CDR2 are SEHNR and FQNEAQ (reference sequence). Trimming shortened V by 0 bases and J by 4 bases, and 12 bases separated the two germline ends. The DNA of the CDR3 is TGTGCCAGCAGCTTAGCCGGGACACGCAATAATGAAAAACTGTTTTTT. This translates into CASSLAGTRNNEKLFF.

This clonotype was seen only a few times. This chain uses TRBV12-3 or TRBV12-4 with TRBJ2-5; D not certain. The CDR3 is 11 residues long. Trimming cost V 2 bases and J 7 bases, with 5 bases left between them. The CDR3 sequence: CASSLRGTQYF. The CDR3 coding sequence is TGTGCCAGCAGTTTACGAGGGACCCAGTACTTC.

This clonotype was detected ten times or more. This chain connects TRBV20-1 to TRBJ1-2; 7 bases align to TRBD1. Trimming cost V 1 base and J 2 bases; bases outside gene matches: 1. Per germline, CDR1 DFQATT and CDR2 SNEGSKA (reference sequence). The CDR3 spans 13 residues. As DNA, the CDR3 is TGCAGTGCTAGAGTAGGGGGCAACTATGGCTACACCTTC. Encoded protein: CSARVGGNYGYTF.

This clonotype has ten or more counts. This chain connects TRBV14 to TRBJ2-5; D unclear. The CDR3 totals 14 residues. The V and J ends lost 1 base and 5 bases respectively, with 11 bases between them. Germline CDR1 SGHDN, CDR2 FVKESK. CDR3 sequence reads: CASSQGARSETQYF. The CDR3 DNA sequence: TGTGCCAGCAGCCAAGGGGCCCGTAGTGAGACCCAGTACTTC.

This clonotype showed up just a few times. The rearrangement joins TRBV7-2 to TRBJ2-7; 13 nucleotides match TRBD2. Germline V gene data show CDR1 as SGHTA and CDR2 as FQGNSA. The V gene end was trimmed by 5 bases and the J gene end by 9 bases; junction bases not matched to a gene: 7. The CDR3 is 14 amino acids. The CDR3 region is CASSPGTSGAGQYF. DNA for the CDR3: TGTGCCAGCAGCCCCGGGACTAGCGGGGCGGGGCAGTACTTC.

The genes are TRBV7-8 and TRBJ2-5; D is unclear. The CDR3 has 14 amino acids. CDR1 and CDR2 (germline): SGHVS, FQNEAQ. V gave up 3 bases and J gave up 1 base, with 9 bases separating them. CDR3 in amino acids: CASSFNTFQETQYF. The DNA of the CDR3 is TGTGCCAGCAGCTTTAATACCTTCCAAGAGACCCAGTACTTC. Variable domain in full (rest from reference TRBV7-8 and TRBJ2-5): GAGVSQSPRYKVAKRGQDVALRCDPISGHVSLFWYQQALGQGPEFLTYFQNEAQLDKSGLPSDRFFAERPEGSVSTLKIQRTQQEDSAVYLCASSFNTFQETQYFGPGTRLLVL.

The rearrangement links TRBV4-3 to TRBJ2-7; weak D call: TRBD2 (6 bases). The V gene's germline CDR1 is LGHNA and CDR2 YSLEER. This CDR3 comprises 17 residues. Trimming stripped 0 bases from V and 0 bases from J, with 15 bases between. CDR3 in DNA: TGCGCCAGCAGCCAAGATTACCCGGGGGTGAGCTCCTACGAGCAGTACTTC. Protein sequence: CASSQDYPGVSSYEQYF.

The chain carries TRBV7-9 and TRBJ2-6, with D hard to call. Trimming removed 5 bases from V and 0 bases from J, with 11 bases in between. Germline V lookup: CDR1 SEHNR, CDR2 FQNEAQ (reference sequence). The CDR3 has 16 amino acids. The CDR3, as DNA: TGTGCCAGCAGCCCAGGTAGTGGCTCTGGGGCCAACGTCCTGACTTTC. It encodes CASSPGSGSGANVLTF.

This clonotype has a count of ten or more. The J gene is TRBJ2-5, the V gene TRBV29-1; D gene uncertain. Germline V gene lookup returns CDR1 SQVTM and CDR2 ANQGSEA. There are 11 residues in the CDR3. V was clipped by 0 bases and J by 4 bases, with 3 bases between them. In DNA, the CDR3 is TGCAGCGTTGAAGATCTAGAGACCCAGTACTTC. Its protein product is CSVEDLETQYF.

V is TRBV20-1 and J is TRBJ2-5, with TRBD2 matching 9 bases. The CDR3 loop spans 15 amino acids. With V trimmed by 3 bases and J by 2 bases, 7 bases remained unmatched. Germline assignment: CDR1 DFQATT and CDR2 SNEGSKA (reference sequence). Here the CDR3 DNA reads TGCAGTGCTAGCAAGAGCGGGGGGCCTCAAGAGACCCAGTACTTC. This gives the protein CSASKSGGPQETQYF.

This clonotype was seen a few times. The chain has TRBV5-1 and TRBJ2-5; D might be TRBD1 or TRBD2, each matching 5 bases. There are 15 residues in the CDR3. Germline CDR1 and CDR2: SGHRS and YFSETQ. V lost 1 base to trimming and J lost 4 bases, with 14 bases between them. DNA for the CDR3: TGCGCCAGCAGCTTGACTGGACTTGGGGGAGAGACCCAGTACTTC. It translates to CASSLTGLGGETQYF.

The V gene is TRBV12-3 or TRBV12-4, the J gene TRBJ2-3; D might be TRBD2 (5 bases). The CDR3 covers 15 residues. Trimming shortened V by 2 bases and J by 1 base, and 10 bases separated the two germline ends. The CDR3, as DNA: TGTGCCAGCAGTTTATCGGCGAGGGGCACAGATACGCAGTATTTT. Translated, it gives CASSLSARGTDTQYF.

This clonotype appeared a few times. V and J are TRBV5-1 and TRBJ2-3, with TRBD1 matching 9 bases. The CDR3 length is 12 residues. The V gene's germline CDR1 is SGHRS and CDR2 YFSETQ. V shed 4 bases and J 12 bases; nucleotides not matched to a gene: 6. The CDR3 sequence is CASSGRDRAQYF. The CDR3, as DNA: TGCGCCAGCAGCGGCCGGGACAGGGCTCAGTATTTT.

This clonotype was seen a few times. V gene TRBV12-3 or TRBV12-4 combines with J gene TRBJ2-2; D might be TRBD1 (5 bases). Trimming shortened V by 11 bases and J by 3 bases, and 19 bases separated the two germline ends. CDR3 length: 15 amino acids. The CDR3 DNA sequence: TGTGCCGCCGGCAGGGCCAGCATAGACACCGGGGAGCTGTTTTTT. This translates into CAAGRASIDTGELFF.

The V call is TRBV15, the J call TRBJ2-3; D is unclear. V was pared by 0 bases and J by 6 bases, with 10 bases between. CDR3 size: 14 residues. Per the germline V gene, CDR1 is LNHNV and CDR2 is YYDKDF (reference sequence). The DNA for the CDR3 is TGTGCCACCAGCAGAGATTATGGGATGGATACGCAGTATTTT. It translates to CATSRDYGMDTQYF.

J is TRBJ1-2 and V is TRBV28, with 9 bases aligning to TRBD1. Per germline, CDR1 MDHEN and CDR2 SYDVKM. This CDR3 has 14 residues. Losses at the gene ends were 7 bases for V and 7 bases for J; bases not matched to a gene: 10. The CDR3, as DNA: TGTGCCAGCATCCCTCTGACAGGGGGTGGTGGCTACACCTTC. Translated: CASIPLTGGGGYTF.

This CDR3 reads CASSLGKGSRQPQHF. CDR3 nucleotides: TGTGCCAGCAGCTTAGGTAAAGGTTCAAGACAGCCCCAGCATTTT. This chain links TRBV7-6 with TRBJ1-5; D is ambiguous. Germline loops: CDR1 SGHVS, CDR2 FNYEAQ. The CDR3 has 15 amino acids. V shed 1 base and J shed 7 bases, with 14 bases lying between them.

This clonotype was seen once. This may be a read error, as it is one base from a much larger clone. The chain uses TRBV3-1 and TRBJ1-1; D may be TRBD1 (5 bases). Germline V gives CDR1 LGHDT, CDR2 YNNKEL (reference sequence). CDR3 length: 14 amino acids. The CDR3 here is CTSSQAGRNTEAFF. The CDR3, as DNA: TGTACCAGCAGCCAAGCGGGACGGAACACTGAAGCTTTCTTT.

This clonotype was recorded at least ten times. The rearrangement links TRBV7-2 to TRBJ1-1; a weak D match, TRBD1 (5 bases). The V and J ends lost 5 bases and 1 base respectively, with 14 bases between them. From germline, CDR1 is SGHTA and CDR2 FQGNSA. The CDR3 extends over 15 amino acids. The CDR3 DNA reads TGTGCCAGCAGCCACCCCGGGGCCTCGAACACTGAAGCTTTCTTT. This encodes CASSHPGASNTEAFF.

This clonotype was counted many times. The chain links TRBV20-1 to TRBJ2-1; TRBD2 matches 10 bases. The CDR3 spans 13 residues. In germline, CDR1 is DFQATT, CDR2 SNEGSKA (reference sequence). V lost 3 bases and J lost 7; bases outside the gene matches: 3. CDR3 nucleotide sequence: TGCAGTGCTAGTAGCGGGGGGCCGAATGAGCAGTTCTTC. Amino acids: CSASSGGPNEQFF.

V gene TRBV6-5 combines with J gene TRBJ2-3; 9 nucleotides line up with TRBD2. CDR1 and CDR2 (germline): MNHEY, SVGAGI. The CDR3 sequence is 16 residues long. V shed 4 bases, J shed 1 base, and the junction held 6 bases outside the gene matches. The chain's CDR3 is CASSSGLALGTDTQYF. The CDR3 coding sequence is TGTGCCAGCAGTTCCGGACTAGCGTTGGGCACAGATACGCAGTATTTT.

The chain combines TRBV29-1 with TRBJ1-6, with 7 bases identical to TRBD1. CDR3 length: 13 residues. From germline, CDR1 is SQVTM and CDR2 ANQGSEA. The V and J ends lost 6 bases and 5 bases, in that order; junction bases with no gene match: 4. CDR3 bases: TGCAGCGTCCGACAGGGTAATAATTCACCCCTCCACTTT. Protein: CSVRQGNNSPLHF.

This clonotype came up many times. V usage is TRBV5-1 and J usage is TRBJ1-4; D uncertain. The V gene lost 6 bases and the J gene lost 5 bases, with 14 bases spanning the gap. The CDR3 runs 14 residues. Germline V gives CDR1 SGHRS, CDR2 YFSETQ. The CDR3 loop reads CASTNSRPNEKLFF. In DNA form, the CDR3 reads TGCGCCAGCACCAATTCAAGGCCAAATGAAAAACTGTTTTTT.

The chain links TRBV7-2 to TRBJ2-1; no reliable D call. Trimming took off 5 bases at V and 7 bases at J, with 9 bases between the two ends. CDR3 length: 12 residues. Germline V gene sequence: CDR1 SGHTA, CDR2 FQGNSA. The CDR3 sequence: CASSPQRNEQFF. The CDR3 DNA sequence: TGTGCCAGCAGCCCCCAGAGGAATGAGCAGTTCTTC.

The rearrangement joins TRBV7-9 to TRBJ2-7, with D perhaps matching TRBD1 (6 bases). From germline, CDR1 is SEHNR and CDR2 FQNEAQ (reference sequence). The CDR3 extends over 15 amino acids. Trimming took 1 base from V and 3 from J, leaving 13 bases between them. In DNA form, the CDR3 reads TGTGCCAGCAGCTTAGAAGGTGGACAGAACTACGAGCAGTACTTC. Its translation: CASSLEGGQNYEQYF. Full variable domain (remainder filled in from reference TRBV7-9 and TRBJ2-7): DTGVSQNPRHKITKRGQNVTFRCDPISEHNRLYWYRQTLGQGPEFLTYFQNEAQLEKSRLLSDRFSAERPKGSFSTLEIQRTEQGDSAMYLCASSLEGGQNYEQYFGPGTRLTVT.

This clonotype was detected a few times. The chain has TRBV4-3 and TRBJ2-1; 12 nucleotides line up with TRBD1. CDR3 length equals 15 residues. Germline V gene lookup returns CDR1 LGHNA and CDR2 YSLEER. Trimming cost V 1 base and J 9 bases; bases outside gene matches: 4. The CDR3 here is CASSQVGQGASEQFF. The CDR3 DNA follows: TGCGCCAGCAGCCAAGTGGGACAGGGGGCTAGTGAGCAGTTCTTC.